Presented here are 14 T cell receptor beta chains from one specimen sequenced in a study of blood T cell repertoires in COVID-19. The data were produced by immunoSEQ multiplex PCR, yet TCRdb's version contains in-frame clones alone and is incomplete. The sample gives about 110,000 clones, roughly 75% of which show up once; about 4.5% is in the top ten. Material: peripheral blood. The receptors come from a human donor in a cohort sampled during active or convalescent COVID-19.

This sequence joins TRBV7-2 and TRBJ2-5; TRBD2 aligns across 10 bases. This CDR3 has 15 residues. V lost 5 bases to trimming and J lost 2 bases; unmatched junction nucleotides: 5. Per germline, CDR1 SGHTA and CDR2 FQGNSA. The CDR3 loop reads CASSTLAGIQETQYF. The CDR3 DNA reads as TGTGCCAGCAGCACACTAGCGGGGATACAAGAGACCCAGTACTTC.

The V gene is TRBV27, the J gene TRBJ2-3, with 7 bases fitting TRBD2. The CDR3 has 15 amino acids. J lost 4 bases, V lost 4 bases, and 8 bases had no gene match. In germline, CDR1 is MNHEY, CDR2 SMNVEV (reference sequence). The CDR3 nucleotides are TGTGCCAGCAGTTCTTTAGCGGGTTACCCAGATACGCAGTATTTT. It codes for CASSSLAGYPDTQYF.

The CDR3, as DNA: TGTGCCAGCAGCTCGACAGGGTACACTGGAAACACCATATATTTT. This codes for CASSSTGYTGNTIYF. The gene calls are TRBV7-2 and TRBJ1-3; TRBD1 aligns across 7 bases. V was pared by 4 bases and J by 2 bases, with 5 bases of the junction left unmatched. CDR3 length: 15 amino acids. CDR1 is SGHTA and CDR2 is FQGNSA in the germline V gene.

This clone has more than one count but fewer than ten. The chain has TRBV18 and TRBJ2-2; tentative D call: TRBD2 (5 bases). This CDR3 comprises 14 residues. In germline, CDR1 is KGHSH, CDR2 LQKENI. With 6 bases removed from V and 5 bases from J, the gap between germline ends came to 13 bases. CDR3 region: CASSLAGQTGELFF. The CDR3, as DNA: TGTGCCAGCTCCCTCGCGGGTCAGACCGGGGAGCTGTTTTTT.

The gene calls are TRBV18 and TRBJ2-5; 7 nucleotides line up with TRBD1. Looked up from germline, CDR1 is KGHSH and CDR2 is LQKENI. This CDR3 spans 14 amino acids. Trimming took 6 bases from V and 1 from J; bases not matched to a gene: 5. CDR3 in amino acids: CASSGDRAQETQYF. Written as DNA, the CDR3 is TGTGCCAGCTCTGGCGACAGGGCCCAAGAGACCCAGTACTTC.

The chain couples TRBV11-3 to TRBJ1-6, with unresolved D. CDR3 length: 13 residues. Per the germline V gene, CDR1 is SGHNT and CDR2 is YENEEA. The V gene lost 5 bases and the J gene lost 8 bases, with 10 bases spanning the gap. The CDR3 DNA sequence: TGTGCCAGCAGCATCCGGGTTGATTCACCCCTCCACTTT. It yields the protein CASSIRVDSPLHF.

The V gene is TRBV6-6, the J gene TRBJ1-2; TRBD1 matches at 7 bases. This CDR3 has 15 amino acids. Trimming removed 6 bases from V and 7 bases from J; junction bases left unmatched: 14. Looked up from germline, CDR1 is MNHNY and CDR2 is SVGAGI (reference sequence). The CDR3 sequence: CASSRTTGDRGGYTF. CDR3 nucleotides: TGTGCCAGCAGCCGTACAACAGGGGATAGAGGTGGCTACACCTTC.

This clone was seen a single time. The chain combines TRBV2 with TRBJ2-1; no clear D gene. There are 14 residues in the CDR3. The V end was cut by 2 bases, the J end by 0 bases, with 5 bases between. Germline V gene data show CDR1 as SNHLY and CDR2 as FYNNEI. CDR3 sequence (DNA): TGTGCCAGCAGTGAATTTAGCTCCTACAATGAGCAGTTCTTC. Its translation: CASSEFSSYNEQFF. Combining the CDR3 with reference TRBV2 and TRBJ2-1 gives the whole variable domain EPEVTQTPSHQVTQMGQEVILRCVPISNHLYFYWYRQILGQKVEFLVSFYNNEISEKSEIFDDQFSVERPDGSNFTLKIRSTKLEDSAMYFCASSEFSSYNEQFFGPGTRLTVL.

The genes are TRBV29-1 and TRBJ2-1; TRBD2 aligns across 8 bases. The CDR3 covers 15 residues. V was pared by 6 bases and J by 3 bases, with 10 bases of the junction left unmatched. Germline lookup yields CDR1 SQVTM and CDR2 ANQGSEA. Written as DNA, the CDR3 is TGCAGCGTCGACCGGCCTAGCGGGCTCTACAATGAGCAGTTCTTC. It codes for CSVDRPSGLYNEQFF.

The chain recombines TRBV6-2 or TRBV6-3 with TRBJ1-5, with 7 positions matching TRBD1. With V trimmed by 6 bases and J by 4 bases, 6 bases remained unmatched. The length of the CDR3 is 14 residues. The V gene's germline CDR1 is MNHEY and CDR2 SVGEGT. The CDR3 loop reads CASSRTGVNQPQHF. The CDR3 bases are TGTGCCAGCAGCCGTACAGGGGTAAATCAGCCCCAGCATTTT.

The chain uses TRBV5-1 and TRBJ1-1; 9 nucleotides line up with TRBD1. With 4 bases clipped from V and 6 bases from J, the junction kept 10 bases outside the gene matches. The CDR3 has 15 amino acids. Germline V gene data show CDR1 as SGHRS and CDR2 as YFSETQ. CDR3 sequence: CASSPGHRGRAEAFF. For the CDR3, the DNA is TGCGCCAGCAGCCCGGGGCACAGGGGGCGTGCTGAAGCTTTCTTT.

This CDR3 reads CASSRGGGGYNEQFF. CDR3 coding DNA: TGTGCCAGCAGCCGAGGGGGCGGAGGCTACAATGAGCAGTTCTTC. V and J are TRBV28 and TRBJ2-1; the match to TRBD1 covers 7 bases. Germline V gives CDR1 MDHEN, CDR2 SYDVKM. The CDR3 is 15 amino acids. Unmatched junction bases numbered 8, after V lost 6 bases and J lost 3 bases.

This clone appeared once. The chain carries TRBV27 and TRBJ2-1; 8 bases are shared with TRBD1. The junction had 9 bases not matched to a gene; V was cut back by 4 bases and J by 4 bases. Germline lookup yields CDR1 MNHEY and CDR2 SMNVEV (reference sequence). The length of the CDR3 is 16 residues. The CDR3 sequence: CASSSTRTGSYNEQFF. The CDR3 DNA reads TGTGCCAGCAGTTCAACTCGGACAGGGTCATACAATGAGCAGTTCTTC.

V usage is TRBV19 and J usage is TRBJ2-7; 7 nucleotides agree with TRBD2. CDR3 size: 14 residues. Trimming removed 8 bases from V and 5 bases from J; junction bases left unmatched: 12. The V gene's germline CDR1 is LNHDA and CDR2 SQIVND (reference sequence). The CDR3, as DNA: TGTGCCAGTGCCTCAGTCGGGAGGAACGACGAGCAGTACTTC. Protein product: CASASVGRNDEQYF. The full variable domain, in which reference TRBV19 and TRBJ2-7 provide the parts outside the CDR3, is DGGITQSPKYLFRKEGQNVTLSCEQNLNHDAMYWYRQDPGQGLRLIYYSQIVNDFQKGDIAEGYSVSREKKESFPLTVTSAQKNPTAFYLCASASVGRNDEQYFGPGTRLTVT.